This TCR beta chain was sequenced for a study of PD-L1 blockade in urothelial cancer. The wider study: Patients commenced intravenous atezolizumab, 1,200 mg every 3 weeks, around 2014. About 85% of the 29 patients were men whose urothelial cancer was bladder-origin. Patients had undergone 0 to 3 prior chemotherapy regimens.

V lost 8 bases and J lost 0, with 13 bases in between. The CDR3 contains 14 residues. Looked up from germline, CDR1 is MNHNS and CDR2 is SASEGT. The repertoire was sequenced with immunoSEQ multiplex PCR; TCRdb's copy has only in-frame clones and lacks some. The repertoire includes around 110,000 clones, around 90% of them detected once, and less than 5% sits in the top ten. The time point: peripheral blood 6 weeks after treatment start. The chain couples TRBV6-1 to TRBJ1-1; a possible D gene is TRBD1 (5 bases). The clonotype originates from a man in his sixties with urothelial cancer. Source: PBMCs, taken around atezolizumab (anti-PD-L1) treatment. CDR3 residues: CASQGSPLNTEAFF. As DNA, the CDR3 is TGTGCCAGCCAGGGTTCACCCCTGAACACTGAAGCTTTCTTT.